The 5 T cell receptor beta chains reported below all come from one sample, sequenced in a study of T cells in localized non-small cell lung cancer. Sequencing was performed with immunoSEQ multiplex PCR; in TCRdb, only in-frame clones are kept and a portion is missing. The profile covers 70,000 or so clones, with roughly 83% appearing a single time and about 1.5% taken by the ten largest. Material: peripheral blood, obtained before any cancer treatment. These receptors were collected from a female donor at least 60 years old with stage I lung adenocarcinoma.

This chain's CDR3 is CASSPAGGRGDTQYF. The CDR3 bases are TGCGCCAGCAGCCCAGCAGGGGGCCGAGGAGATACGCAGTATTTT. The gene calls are TRBV5-1 and TRBJ2-3; 8 nucleotides line up with TRBD1. Trimming cost V 4 bases and J 5 bases; bases outside gene matches: 9. The CDR3 spans 15 residues. The germline CDR1 and CDR2 sequences are SGHRS and YFSETQ.

The chain combines TRBV29-1 with TRBJ2-5; TRBD1 might be the D (5 bases). The V gene's germline CDR1 is SQVTM and CDR2 ANQGSEA. The CDR3 covers 13 residues. The germline V and J ends were trimmed by 7 bases and 5 bases, with 17 bases remaining between them. CDR3 protein: CSAIDWPGETQYF. CDR3 DNA sequence: TGCAGCGCAATAGACTGGCCAGGGGAGACCCAGTACTTC.

The rearrangement uses TRBV11-2 and TRBJ2-7; D is unclear. The CDR3 extends over 13 amino acids. Germline CDR1 SGHAT, CDR2 FQNNGV. V lost 8 bases and J lost 4, with 15 bases in between. The DNA of the CDR3 is TGTGCCAGCCGAAATTATCTTATGTACGAGCAGTACTTC. It codes for CASRNYLMYEQYF.

This clone was recorded a few times. This sequence joins TRBV10-1 and TRBJ1-2; 8 bases fit TRBD1. With V trimmed by 5 bases and J by 1 base, 3 bases remained unmatched. In germline, CDR1 is WNHNN, CDR2 SYGVQD (reference sequence). This CDR3 is built from 14 residues. CDR3 region: CASSPGQGNYGYTF. The CDR3 coding sequence is TGCGCCAGCAGTCCCGGACAGGGTAACTATGGCTACACCTTC.

CDR3 region: CSVESVSGGGGYTF. The CDR3 region has the DNA TGCAGCGTTGAAAGTGTGTCAGGGGGCGGTGGCTACACCTTC. The chain links TRBV29-1 to TRBJ1-2; 8 nucleotides line up with TRBD1. CDR1 SQVTM and CDR2 ANQGSEA come from the germline V gene. The junction had 9 bases not matched to a gene; V was cut back by 2 bases and J by 7 bases. This CDR3 has 14 residues.